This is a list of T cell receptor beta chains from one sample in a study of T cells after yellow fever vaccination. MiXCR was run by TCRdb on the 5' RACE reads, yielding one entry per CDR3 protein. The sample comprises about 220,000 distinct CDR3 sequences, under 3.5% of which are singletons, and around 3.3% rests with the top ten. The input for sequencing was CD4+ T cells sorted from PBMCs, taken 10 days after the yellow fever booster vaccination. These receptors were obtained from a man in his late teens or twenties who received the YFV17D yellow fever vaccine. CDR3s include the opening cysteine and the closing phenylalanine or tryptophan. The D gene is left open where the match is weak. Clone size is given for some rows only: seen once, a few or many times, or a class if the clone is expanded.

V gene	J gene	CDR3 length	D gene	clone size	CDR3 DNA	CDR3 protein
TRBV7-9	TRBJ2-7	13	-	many	TGTGCCAGCACCCAGCAGGGGGGTGGCGAGCAGTACTTC	CASTQQGGGEQYF
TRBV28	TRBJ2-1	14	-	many	TGTGCCAGCAATCGAGGCTTCGGGTACAATGAGCAGTTCTTC	CASNRGFGYNEQFF
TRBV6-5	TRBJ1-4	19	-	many	TGTGCCAGCAGTTACCATCAGCTCAGGCCGCCAGGGAGTAATGAAAAACTGTTTTTT	CASSYHQLRPPGSNEKLFF
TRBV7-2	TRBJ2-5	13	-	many	TGTGCCAGCAGCTTACAGTCCGGGGAGACCCAGTACTTC	CASSLQSGETQYF
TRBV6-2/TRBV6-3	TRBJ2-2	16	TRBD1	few	TGTGCCAGCAGTTACGGCCAGGGGGCCGACACCGGGGAGCTGTTTTTT	CASSYGQGADTGELFF
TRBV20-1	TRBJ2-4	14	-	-	TGCAGTGCTCCTATGGGGGGCGCAGAGAACATTCAGTACTTC	CSAPMGGAENIQYF
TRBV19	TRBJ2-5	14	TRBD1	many	TGTGCCAGTAGCGAAAGGGACAGTGCGGAGACCCAGTACTTC	CASSERDSAETQYF
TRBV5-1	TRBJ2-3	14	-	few	TGCGCCAGCAGCTTGGTACCAGGCACAGATACGCAGTATTTT	CASSLVPGTDTQYF
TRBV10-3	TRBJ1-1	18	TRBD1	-	TGTGCCATCAGACCCGGACAGGGGCGAACTGTGGGGAACACTGAAGCTTTCTTT	CAIRPGQGRTVGNTEAFF
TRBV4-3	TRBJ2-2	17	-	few	TGCGCCAGCAGCCTCCTAGTAGGCGGGGGCGAGGGCGGGGAGCTGTTTTTT	CASSLLVGGGEGGELFF
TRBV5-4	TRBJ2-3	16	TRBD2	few	TGTGCCAGCAGCTTCAGCCAGCGGGGGGGCCTAGATACGCAGTATTTT	CASSFSQRGGLDTQYF
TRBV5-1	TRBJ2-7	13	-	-	TGCGCCAGCAGCCCGGGGGAACCCTACGAGCAGTACTTC	CASSPGEPYEQYF
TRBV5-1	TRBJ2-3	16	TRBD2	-	TGCGCCAGCAGCCGCGGACTAGCGGGGGAGCCAGATACGCAGTATTTT	CASSRGLAGEPDTQYF
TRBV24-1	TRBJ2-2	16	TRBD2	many	TGTGCCACCAGTGAACCTAGCGGGGGAAGGGCCGGGGAGCTGTTTTTT	CATSEPSGGRAGELFF
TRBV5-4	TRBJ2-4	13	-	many	TGTGCCAGCAGCTTGGACAGGGAAGGGGATCAGTACTTC	CASSLDREGDQYF
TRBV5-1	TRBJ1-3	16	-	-	TGCGCCAGCAGCAACCGTGTGGGGGGCGACGGAAACACCATATATTTT	CASSNRVGGDGNTIYF
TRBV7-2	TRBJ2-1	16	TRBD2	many	TGTGCCAGCAGCGTACCTCGGGGGACTAGCTTCCATGAGCAGTTCTTC	CASSVPRGTSFHEQFF
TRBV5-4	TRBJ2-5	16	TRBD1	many	TGTGCCAGCAGCCGTCGGGTCGGACAGGGGGCTGAGACCCAGTACTTC	CASSRRVGQGAETQYF
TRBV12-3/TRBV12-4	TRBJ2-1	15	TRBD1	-	TGTGCCAGCAGTTTAAGGCAGGGGGTGGGCAATGAGCAGTTCTTC	CASSLRQGVGNEQFF
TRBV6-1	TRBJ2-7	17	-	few	TGTGCCAGCAGTGAAGCCGTCGGTGGAGACAGCTCCTACGAGCAGTACTTC	CASSEAVGGDSSYEQYF
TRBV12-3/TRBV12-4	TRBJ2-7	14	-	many	TGTGCCAGCAGTTTAGGGGGGGAGGCCTACGAGCAGTACTTC	CASSLGGEAYEQYF
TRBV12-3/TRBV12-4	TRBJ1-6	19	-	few	TGTGCCAGCAGTTTAGGTACTGGCCTAGGGAGTTGGCTAAATTCACCCCTCCACTTT	CASSLGTGLGSWLNSPLHF
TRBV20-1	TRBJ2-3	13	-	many	TGCAGTGCCCGACAGGATCGCACAGATACGCAGTATTTT	CSARQDRTDTQYF
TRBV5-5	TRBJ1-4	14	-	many	TGTGCCAGCAGAGTGGACGAGGTCGAAGAAAAACTGTTTTTT	CASRVDEVEEKLFF
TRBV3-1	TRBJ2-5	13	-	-	TGTGCCAGCAGCCAAGGGGGGCCAGAGACCCAGTACTTC	CASSQGGPETQYF
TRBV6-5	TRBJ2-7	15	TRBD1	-	TGTGCCAGCAGTTACCCCACCGGACAGGGCAGCGAGCAGTACTTC	CASSYPTGQGSEQYF
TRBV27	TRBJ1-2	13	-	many	TGTGCCAGCAGTTTGAGCCAGAACTATGGCTACACCTTC	CASSLSQNYGYTF
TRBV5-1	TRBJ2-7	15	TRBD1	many	TGCGCCAACCGCCCCCCGAGACAGGGGGCCGACGAGCAGTACTTC	CANRPPRQGADEQYF
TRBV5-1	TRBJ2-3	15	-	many	TGCGCCAGCAGCTTGTTGATGACACGGACAGATACGCAGTATTTT	CASSLLMTRTDTQYF
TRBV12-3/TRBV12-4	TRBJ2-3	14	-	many	TGTGCCAGCAGTTTCGCGGGGTCCCCAGATACGCAGTATTTT	CASSFAGSPDTQYF
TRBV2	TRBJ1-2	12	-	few	TGTGCCAGCATTAACTTCAGTGATGGCTACACCTTC	CASINFSDGYTF
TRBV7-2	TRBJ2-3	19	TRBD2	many	TGTGCCAGCAGCTTCGTACGACTAGCGGGGGGCCCTTATAAAGATACGCAGTATTTT	CASSFVRLAGGPYKDTQYF
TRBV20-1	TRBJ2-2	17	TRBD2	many	TGCAGTGCTAGGAGCCCTAGCGGGATCACGGACACCGGGGAGCTGTTTTTT	CSARSPSGITDTGELFF
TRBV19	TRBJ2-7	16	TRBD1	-	TGTGCCAGTAGTCTCACGACAGGGGCTGGGACCTACGAGCAGTACTTC	CASSLTTGAGTYEQYF
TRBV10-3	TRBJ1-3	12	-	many	TGTGCCATCAGTGAGTCGGAGAACACCATATATTTT	CAISESENTIYF
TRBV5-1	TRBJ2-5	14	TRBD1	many	TGCGCCAGCAGCTCGACAGGGGATAGGGAGACCCAGTACTTC	CASSSTGDRETQYF
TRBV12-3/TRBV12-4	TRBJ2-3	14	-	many	TGTGCCAGCACCAGACGGGGGCCGGGAGATACGCAGTATTTT	CASTRRGPGDTQYF
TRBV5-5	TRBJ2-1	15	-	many	TGTGCCAGCAGGCGACTAGACGGCTCCTACAATGAGCAGTTCTTC	CASRRLDGSYNEQFF
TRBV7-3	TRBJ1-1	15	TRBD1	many	TGTGCCAGCAGCGTATCCTCCCGGGACAGGGAAAAGGCTTTCTTT	CASSVSSRDREKAFF
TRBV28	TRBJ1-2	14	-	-	TGTGCCAGCAGTGCGCCCGGGACGGTCTATGGCTACACCTTC	CASSAPGTVYGYTF
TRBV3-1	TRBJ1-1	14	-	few	TGTGCCAGCAGCGCGCGGGACCGGAACACTGAAGCTTTCTTT	CASSARDRNTEAFF
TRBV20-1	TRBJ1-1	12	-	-	TGCAGTGCTTCGGGACAATCTAGTGAAGCTTTCTTT	CSASGQSSEAFF